The 27 T cell receptor beta chains below all came from one sample that was sequenced in a study of T cells in Graves' hyperthyroidism and ophthalmopathy. Template material for amplifying TCR beta CDR3 regions consisted of RNA transcripts. During a first-round RT-PCR of the TCR CDR3, the HTBI primer set was used. TCRdb called the multiplex PCR reads again in MiXCR, with one record for every CDR3 protein. Of about 600,000 distinct CDR3 sequences in the sample, roughly a sixth are singletons; the top ten hold roughly 3%. Sequenced input: blood. The receptors derive from a woman in her 40s with Graves' ophthalmopathy.

This clonotype was seen at least ten times. The chain uses TRBV18 and TRBJ2-2; TRBD2 is a possible D gene (5 bases). The CDR3 loop spans 15 amino acids. Trimming stripped 0 bases from V and 1 base from J, with 6 bases between. CDR1 and CDR2 from the germline V gene are KGHSH and LQKENI. In DNA form, the CDR3 reads TGTGCCAGCTCACCACCGGGGAGGAACACCGGGGAGCTGTTTTTT. This translates into CASSPPGRNTGELFF.

This clonotype was observed many times. Here the CDR3 reads CASSVGGTDTQYF. The CDR3 DNA sequence: TGTGCCAGCAGCGTAGGGGGCACAGATACGCAGTATTTT. The V call is TRBV9, the J call TRBJ2-3, with no clear D. The CDR3 covers 13 residues. The V gene's germline CDR1 is SGDLS and CDR2 YYNGEE. With 0 bases removed from V and 1 base from J, the gap between germline ends came to 3 bases.

This clonotype was recorded at least ten times. The chain carries TRBV28 and TRBJ2-2, with TRBD2 matching 12 bases. Germline V lookup: CDR1 MDHEN, CDR2 SYDVKM. Trimming at V came to 5 bases and at J to 10 bases, leaving 8 bases not matched to a gene. The CDR3 has 15 amino acids. This CDR3 is CASSPRLAGEVELFF. The CDR3 nucleotides are TGTGCCAGCAGTCCGAGACTAGCGGGAGAGGTGGAGCTGTTTTTT. Combining the CDR3 with reference TRBV28 and TRBJ2-2 gives the whole variable domain DVKVTQSSRYLVKRTGEKVFLECVQDMDHENMFWYRQDPGLGLRLIYFSYDVKMKEKGDIPEGYSVSREKKERFSLILESASTNQTSMYLCASSPRLAGEVELFFGEGSRLTVL.

The V gene is TRBV18, the J gene TRBJ1-1; TRBD1 matches 8 bases. V was pared by 3 bases and J by 6 bases, with 18 bases of the junction left unmatched. CDR3 length: 18 amino acids. Germline V lookup: CDR1 KGHSH, CDR2 LQKENI. CDR3 in amino acids: CASSPPGTGGGVLSEAFF. CDR3 sequence (DNA): TGTGCCAGCTCACCCCCCGGGACAGGCGGAGGGGTGCTTTCTGAAGCTTTCTTT.

On this clonotype: This may stem from a read error, because a much larger clone lies one nucleotide away. The gene calls are TRBV2 and TRBJ2-4; no definite D call. The germline V and J ends were trimmed by 8 bases and 0 bases, with 11 bases remaining between them. This CDR3 is built from 14 residues. From germline, CDR1 is SNHLY and CDR2 FYNNEI. DNA for the CDR3: TGTGCCAGCGGGGAAAATCTAGCCAAAAACATTCAGTACTTC. It yields the protein CASGENLAKNIQYF. Using reference TRBV2 and TRBJ2-4 for the parts outside the CDR3, the full variable domain is EPEVTQTPSHQVTQMGQEVILRCVPISNHLYFYWYRQILGQKVEFLVSFYNNEISEKSEIFDDQFSVERPDGSNFTLKIRSTKLEDSAMYFCASGENLAKNIQYFGAGTRLSVL.

This clonotype came up a few times. Sequence at one end of the junction differs from germline and may be a read error. V is TRBV7-9 and J is TRBJ1-3; no clear D gene. Germline V gives CDR1 SEHNR, CDR2 FQNEAQ (reference sequence). The CDR3 spans 15 residues. DNA for the CDR3: TGTGCCAGCAGCTTAGAGGCCGGACCTGGAGACACCATATATTTT. Its protein is CASSLEAGPGDTIYF.

The rearrangement joins TRBV6-1 to TRBJ1-6, with D tentatively TRBD1 (6 bases). CDR1 is MNHNS and CDR2 is SASEGT in the germline V gene. Trimming removed 5 bases at V and 5 bases at J, with 19 bases between. The CDR3 has 17 amino acids. The CDR3 loop reads CASSPWTAARHNSPLHF. In DNA, the CDR3 is TGTGCCAGCAGTCCCTGGACAGCCGCCAGACATAATTCACCCCTCCACTTT.

This clonotype was seen a handful of times. The chain uses TRBV6-1 and TRBJ2-3; no clear D. Trimming took off 3 bases at V and 2 bases at J, with 9 bases between the two ends. The CDR3 runs to 14 residues. From germline, CDR1 is MNHNS and CDR2 SASEGT. The CDR3 loop is CASSDVQTTDTQYF. DNA of the CDR3: TGTGCCAGCAGTGATGTACAGACCACAGATACGCAGTATTTT.

J is TRBJ1-4 and V is TRBV20-1; D is unclear. The CDR3 covers 13 residues. Germline-derived CDR1 and CDR2 are DFQATT and SNEGSKA (reference sequence). Between the trimmed V and J ends, which lost 6 bases and 0 bases, there was a span of 8 bases. CDR3 sequence: CSAKDATNEKLFF. CDR3 coding DNA: TGCAGTGCCAAAGACGCAACTAATGAAAAACTGTTTTTT.

About this clonotype itself: Being one base from a much bigger clone, this may be a read error. This chain links TRBV30 with TRBJ2-3, with 13 nucleotides matching TRBD2. The CDR3 covers 16 residues. Germline V CDR1 and CDR2: GTSNPN, SVGIG (reference sequence). Trimming at V came to 1 base and at J to 2 bases, leaving 3 bases not matched to a gene. The CDR3 region has the DNA TGTGCCTGGAGTGCCGGGACTAGCGGGGCCACAGATACGCAGTATTTT. It specifies CAWSAGTSGATDTQYF.

This clonotype has a count of ten or more. The chain employs TRBV6-1 and TRBJ2-2; 8 nucleotides align to TRBD1. The V gene end was trimmed by 3 bases and the J gene end by 1 base; junction bases not matched to a gene: 4. The V gene's germline CDR1 is MNHNS and CDR2 SASEGT. The CDR3 spans 16 residues. The CDR3 sequence is CASSDFGQGNTGELFF. The CDR3 DNA reads TGTGCCAGCAGTGATTTCGGACAGGGGAACACCGGGGAGCTGTTTTTT.

This clonotype was counted at least ten times. The chain is built from TRBV20-1 and TRBJ2-3, with D tentatively TRBD2 (6 bases). The germline V and J ends were trimmed by 0 bases and 2 bases, with 12 bases remaining between them. The germline CDR1 and CDR2 sequences are DFQATT and SNEGSKA (reference sequence). There are 15 residues in the CDR3. CDR3 region: CSARDISGLTDTQYF. The CDR3 DNA follows: TGCAGTGCTAGAGATATTAGCGGCCTCACAGATACGCAGTATTTT.

This clonotype was seen at least ten times. V gene TRBV20-1 combines with J gene TRBJ2-7, with D tentatively TRBD1 or TRBD2 (7 bases each). The V and J ends lost 6 bases and 5 bases respectively, with 23 bases between them. The CDR3 is 15 residues long. CDR1 is DFQATT, CDR2 SNEGSKA, per germline (reference sequence). CDR3 residues: CSANPPTGRGDEQYF. The CDR3 DNA follows: TGCAGTGCCAACCCACCGACAGGGAGGGGAGACGAGCAGTACTTC.

The chain combines TRBV2 with TRBJ2-2, with 7 bases fitting TRBD1. CDR1 is SNHLY, CDR2 FYNNEI, per germline. V was pared by 4 bases and J by 0 bases, with 2 bases of the junction left unmatched. There are 15 residues in the CDR3. As DNA, the CDR3 is TGTGCCAGCAGTGGACAGGGCTCGAACACCGGGGAGCTGTTTTTT. Translation gives CASSGQGSNTGELFF.

In this sample, this clonotype turned up many times. This chain connects TRBV7-8 to TRBJ2-5, with 9 bases aligning to TRBD2. Germline V CDR1 and CDR2: SGHVS, FQNEAQ. This CDR3 is built from 16 residues. V was pared by 5 bases and J by 1 base, with 8 bases of the junction left unmatched. In DNA form, the CDR3 reads TGTGCCAGCAGCCATCACAGACTAGCGGTCCAAGAGACCCAGTACTTC. This sequence encodes CASSHHRLAVQETQYF.

This clonotype was picked up many times. The rearrangement uses TRBV7-9 and TRBJ1-4; maybe TRBD1 (5 bases). V gave up 1 base and J gave up 0 bases, with 12 bases separating them. This CDR3 is built from 17 residues. CDR1 and CDR2 from the germline V gene are SEHNR and FQNEAQ (reference sequence). The CDR3 nucleotides read TGTGCCAGCAGCTTAGTCTGGCAGGGCGCAACTAATGAAAAACTGTTTTTT. This encodes CASSLVWQGATNEKLFF.

CDR3 DNA: TGTGCCAGCAGCGCCTCGACTGCGGTCACTGAAGCTTTCTTT. Amino acid sequence: CASSASTAVTEAFF. The rearrangement uses TRBV9 and TRBJ1-1; no clear D. Per germline, CDR1 SGDLS and CDR2 YYNGEE. Trimming removed 3 bases at V and 4 bases at J, with 13 bases between. The CDR3 contains 14 residues.

This clonotype was seen repeatedly, ten times or more. V usage is TRBV29-1 and J usage is TRBJ2-7; TRBD2 agrees at 12 bases. Germline V gene lookup returns CDR1 SQVTM and CDR2 ANQGSEA. CDR3 size: 15 residues. The junction had 5 bases not matched to a gene; V was cut back by 3 bases and J by 2 bases. The CDR3 sequence is CSVELAGGAPYEQYF. CDR3 nucleotides: TGCAGCGTTGAGCTAGCGGGAGGGGCCCCCTACGAGCAGTACTTC.

In its sample, this clonotype was seen many times. The chain is built from TRBV20-1 and TRBJ2-1; D is perhaps TRBD2 (6 bases). The CDR3 length is 17 residues. Germline V gene data show CDR1 as DFQATT and CDR2 as SNEGSKA (reference sequence). The V end lost 1 base, the J end lost 3 bases, and 19 bases lay between the germline ends. The CDR3 coding sequence is TGCAGTGCTAGAGGTCCTGTAGCGGAATCTGGCTACAATGAGCAGTTCTTC. Translated: CSARGPVAESGYNEQFF.

This clonotype has more than one count but fewer than ten. J is TRBJ1-2 and V is TRBV7-9; TRBD1 aligns across 8 bases. This CDR3 comprises 15 residues. Germline-derived CDR1 and CDR2 are SEHNR and FQNEAQ (reference sequence). V shed 5 bases, J shed 6 bases, and the junction held 11 bases outside the gene matches. CDR3 in DNA: TGTGCCAGCAGCCCCCAGGGGGCAGCTCCAAATGGCTACACCTTC. It specifies CASSPQGAAPNGYTF.

The rearrangement links TRBV4-1 to TRBJ1-1; D gene unclear. CDR3 length: 14 residues. Trimming took 2 bases from V and 5 from J, leaving 12 bases between them. CDR1 and CDR2 (germline): MGHRA, YSYEKL. The CDR3 nucleotides are TGCGCCAGCAGCCAACCCATAGGGATGACTGAAGCTTTCTTT. Residues: CASSQPIGMTEAFF.

This clonotype showed up many times. The chain uses TRBV28 and TRBJ2-7; no clear D gene. V was cut by 4 bases and J by 0 bases, with 10 bases left in between. The germline V gene encodes CDR1 MDHEN and CDR2 SYDVKM. This CDR3 comprises 14 residues. The CDR3 spells CASSWAESSYEQYF. The CDR3 DNA reads TGTGCCAGCAGTTGGGCCGAGAGCTCCTACGAGCAGTACTTC.

This clonotype showed up just a few times. The V gene is TRBV7-6, the J gene TRBJ2-2; the D is unclear. V dropped 4 bases and J dropped 1 base, with 16 bases sitting between them. The CDR3 has 17 residues. Germline V gene lookup returns CDR1 SGHVS and CDR2 FNYEAQ. Here the CDR3 DNA reads TGTGCCAGCAGCTCGAACCCTGACGGAATGAACACCGGGGAGCTGTTTTTT. It is translated as CASSSNPDGMNTGELFF.

This clonotype occurred many times. The chain uses TRBV20-1 and TRBJ2-5; perhaps TRBD2 as D (6 bases). CDR3 size: 12 residues. Germline values: CDR1 DFQATT, CDR2 SNEGSKA (reference sequence). The CDR3 sequence is CRAAAGLETQYF. CDR3 nucleotides: TGCAGGGCAGCGGCGGGGCTGGAGACCCAGTACTTC.

V is TRBV15 and J is TRBJ2-1; 8 bases line up with TRBD1. This CDR3 contains 17 residues. Germline CDR1 reads LNHNV; CDR2 reads YYDKDF (reference sequence). V was clipped by 0 bases and J by 0 bases; unmatched bases: 4. CDR3 coding DNA: TGTGCCACCAGCAGAGAGAAGACAGGGGACTCCTACAATGAGCAGTTCTTC. Its translation: CATSREKTGDSYNEQFF.

This clonotype was counted ten times or more. V and J are TRBV2 and TRBJ2-2; D is perhaps TRBD1 (7 bases). Germline-derived CDR1 and CDR2 are SNHLY and FYNNEI. Trimming stripped 9 bases from V and 7 bases from J, with 12 bases between. The CDR3 loop spans 12 amino acids. The CDR3 spells CASSGDSGELFF. CDR3 DNA: TGTGCCAGTTCGGGGGACAGCGGGGAGCTGTTTTTT.

This clonotype was observed a handful of times. This chain joins TRBV28 and TRBJ2-3; D is tentatively TRBD1 or TRBD2 (5 bases each). CDR3 length: 12 residues. Germline V gives CDR1 MDHEN, CDR2 SYDVKM. Trimming removed 3 bases from V and 6 bases from J, with 7 bases in between. CDR3 in amino acids: CASSLGDDTQYF. CDR3 nucleotide sequence: TGTGCCAGCAGTTTGGGGGACGATACGCAGTATTTT.